This T cell receptor beta chain was captured by sequencing in a study of shared clonotypes between healthy human individuals. Trimming took off 0 bases at V and 1 base at J, with 13 bases between the two ends. This CDR3 contains 16 residues. Per the germline V gene, CDR1 is SGHDT and CDR2 is YYEEEE. The assay was immunoSEQ multiplex PCR, and TCRdb's table has in-frame clones only and misses some. The table has 850,000 to 1,200,000 clones, about 75% seen once. The TCR sequence derives from a man aged 18 to 35 in good health. The sample taken for sequencing was memory CD4+ T cells sorted from blood. Subset defined: CD45RA-negative fraction. The chain has TRBV5-6 and TRBJ1-1; D perhaps matches TRBD1 (5 bases). For the CDR3, the DNA is TGTGCCAGCAGCTTGGACGGCAGGGCAGGGAACACTGAAGCTTTCTTT. Translation gives CASSLDGRAGNTEAFF.